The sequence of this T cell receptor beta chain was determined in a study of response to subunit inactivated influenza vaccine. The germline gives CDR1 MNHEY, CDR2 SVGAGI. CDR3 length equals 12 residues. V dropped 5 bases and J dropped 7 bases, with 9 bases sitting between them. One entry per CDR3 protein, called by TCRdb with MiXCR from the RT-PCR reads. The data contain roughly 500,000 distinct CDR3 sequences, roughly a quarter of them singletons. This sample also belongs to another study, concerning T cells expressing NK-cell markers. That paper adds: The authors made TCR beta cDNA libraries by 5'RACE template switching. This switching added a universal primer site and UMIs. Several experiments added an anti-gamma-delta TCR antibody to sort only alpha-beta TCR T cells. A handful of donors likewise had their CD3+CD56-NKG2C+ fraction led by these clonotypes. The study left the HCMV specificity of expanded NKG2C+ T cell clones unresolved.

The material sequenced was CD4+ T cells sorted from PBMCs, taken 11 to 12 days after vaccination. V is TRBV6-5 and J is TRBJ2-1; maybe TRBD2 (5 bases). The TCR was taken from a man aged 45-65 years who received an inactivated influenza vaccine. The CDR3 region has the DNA TGTGCCAGCAGTCACGGGGTGAATGAGCAGTTCTTC. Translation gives CASSHGVNEQFF.